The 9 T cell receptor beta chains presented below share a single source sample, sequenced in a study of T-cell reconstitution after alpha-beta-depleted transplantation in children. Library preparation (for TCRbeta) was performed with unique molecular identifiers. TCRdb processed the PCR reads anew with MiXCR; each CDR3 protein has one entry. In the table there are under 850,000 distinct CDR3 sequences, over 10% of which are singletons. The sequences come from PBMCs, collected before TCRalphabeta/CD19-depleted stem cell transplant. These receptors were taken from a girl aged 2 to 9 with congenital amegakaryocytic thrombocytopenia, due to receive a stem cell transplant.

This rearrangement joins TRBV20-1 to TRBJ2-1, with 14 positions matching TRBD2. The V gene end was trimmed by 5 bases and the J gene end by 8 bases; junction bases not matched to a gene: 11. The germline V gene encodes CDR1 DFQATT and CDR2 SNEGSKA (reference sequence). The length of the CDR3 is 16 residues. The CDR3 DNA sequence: TGCAGTGCTGGGACTAGCGGGAGCCCCCGGGGGGATGAGCAGTTCTTC. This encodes CSAGTSGSPRGDEQFF.

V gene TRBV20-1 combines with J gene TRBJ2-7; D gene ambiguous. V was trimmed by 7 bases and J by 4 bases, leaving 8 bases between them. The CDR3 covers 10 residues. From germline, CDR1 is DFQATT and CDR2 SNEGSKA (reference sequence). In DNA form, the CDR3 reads TGCAGTGAGGGCACGTACGAGCAGTACTTC. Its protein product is CSEGTYEQYF.

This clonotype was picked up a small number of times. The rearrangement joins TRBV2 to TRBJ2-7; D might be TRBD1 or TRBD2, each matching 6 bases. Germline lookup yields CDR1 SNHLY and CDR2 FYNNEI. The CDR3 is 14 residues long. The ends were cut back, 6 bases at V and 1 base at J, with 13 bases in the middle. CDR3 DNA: TGTGCCAGCAGAGAGGGGGGTCGATCCTACGAGCAGTACTTC. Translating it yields CASREGGRSYEQYF. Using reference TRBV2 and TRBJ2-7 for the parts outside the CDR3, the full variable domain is EPEVTQTPSHQVTQMGQEVILRCVPISNHLYFYWYRQILGQKVEFLVSFYNNEISEKSEIFDDQFSVERPDGSNFTLKIRSTKLEDSAMYFCASREGGRSYEQYFGPGTRLTVT.

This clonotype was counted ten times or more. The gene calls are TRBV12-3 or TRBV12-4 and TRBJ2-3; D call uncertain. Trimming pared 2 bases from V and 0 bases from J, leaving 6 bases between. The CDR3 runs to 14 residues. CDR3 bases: TGTGCCAGCAGTTTATTGCGGAGCACAGATACGCAGTATTTT. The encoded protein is CASSLLRSTDTQYF.

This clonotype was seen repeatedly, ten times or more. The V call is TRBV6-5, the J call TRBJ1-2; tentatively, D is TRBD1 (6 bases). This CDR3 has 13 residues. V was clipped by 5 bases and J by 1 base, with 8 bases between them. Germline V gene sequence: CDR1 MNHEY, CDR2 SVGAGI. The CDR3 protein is CASSPDSNYGYTF. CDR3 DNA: TGTGCCAGCAGTCCGGACAGTAACTATGGCTACACCTTC.

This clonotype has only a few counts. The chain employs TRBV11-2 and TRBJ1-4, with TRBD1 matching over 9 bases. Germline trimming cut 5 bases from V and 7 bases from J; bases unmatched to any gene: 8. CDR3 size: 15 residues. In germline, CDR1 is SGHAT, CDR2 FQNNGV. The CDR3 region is CASSLLTGGTEKLFF. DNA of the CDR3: TGTGCCAGCAGCCTCCTGACAGGGGGGACTGAAAAACTGTTTTTT.

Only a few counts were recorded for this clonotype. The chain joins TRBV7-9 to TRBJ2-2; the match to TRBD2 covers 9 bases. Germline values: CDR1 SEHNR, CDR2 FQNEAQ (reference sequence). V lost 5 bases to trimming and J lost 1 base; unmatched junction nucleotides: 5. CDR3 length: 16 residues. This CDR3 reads CASSPRSGRNTGELFF. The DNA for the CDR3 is TGTGCCAGCAGCCCTCGTAGCGGGAGGAACACCGGGGAGCTGTTTTTT.

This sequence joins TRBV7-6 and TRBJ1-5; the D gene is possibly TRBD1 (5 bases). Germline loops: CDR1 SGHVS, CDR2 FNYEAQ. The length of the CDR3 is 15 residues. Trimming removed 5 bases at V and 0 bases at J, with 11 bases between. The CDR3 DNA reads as TGTGCCAGCAGCCCACAGGATTATAGCAATCAGCCCCAGCATTTT. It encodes CASSPQDYSNQPQHF.

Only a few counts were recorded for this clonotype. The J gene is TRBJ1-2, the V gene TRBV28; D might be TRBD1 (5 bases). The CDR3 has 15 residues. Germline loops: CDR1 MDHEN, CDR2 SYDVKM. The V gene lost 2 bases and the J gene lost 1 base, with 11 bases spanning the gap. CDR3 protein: CASSLGTADNYGYTF. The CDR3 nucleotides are TGTGCCAGCAGTTTAGGGACGGCAGATAACTATGGCTACACCTTC.